Shown below are 15 T cell receptor beta chains from a single sample sequenced in a study of human T cells and chemical hapten exposure. Noted treatment: therapeutic diphenylcyclopropenone sensitization with weekly scalp DPC. For the library, individual cDNA molecules each received unique molecular identifiers. One entry per CDR3 protein, called by TCRdb with MiXCR from the reads. The sample has roughly 2,500 distinct CDR3 sequences, around 50% seen once. The sample here was whole blood, taken before DPC sensitization or 2, 6, or about 24 weeks after (not recorded which). Receptors were obtained from an adult with alopecia areata. Some clones in this sample may be carry-over from other donors' samples. This table probably holds off-target reads from a library built for another chain.

This chain uses TRBV11-2 with TRBJ2-3; 7 nucleotides match TRBD2. Germline loops: CDR1 SGHAT, CDR2 FQNNGV. The CDR3 is 14 amino acids. Losses at the gene ends were 5 bases for V and 2 bases for J; bases not matched to a gene: 4. CDR3 sequence reads: CASSPRLATDTQYF. Written as DNA, the CDR3 is TGTGCCAGCAGCCCTCGACTAGCCACAGATACGCAGTATTTT.

The genes are TRBV19 and TRBJ2-1, with TRBD2 matching over 7 bases. Germline lookup yields CDR1 LNHDA and CDR2 SQIVND (reference sequence). The V segment lost 4 bases and the J segment 5 bases; nucleotides outside the gene matches: 11. The CDR3 is made up of 16 amino acids. This CDR3 is CASSRNRDYRNNEQFF. CDR3 DNA sequence: TGTGCCAGTAGTAGGAACCGGGACTACCGAAACAATGAGCAGTTCTTC.

This clonotype was seen just once. V gene TRBV10-1 combines with J gene TRBJ1-5, with D perhaps TRBD1 (5 bases). The CDR3 loop spans 12 amino acids. CDR1 and CDR2 from the germline V gene are WNHNN and SYGVQD (reference sequence). V gave up 9 bases and J gave up 7 bases, with 13 bases separating them. The CDR3 bases are TGCGCCAGTAGCAGGAGGGGCCAGCCCCAGCATTTT. It translates to CASSRRGQPQHF.

This clonotype was counted a few times. The J gene is TRBJ1-1, the V gene TRBV3-1; TRBD1 aligns across 7 bases. V lost 2 bases to trimming and J lost 3 bases; unmatched junction nucleotides: 3. The CDR3 consists of 14 residues. CDR1 and CDR2 from the germline V gene are LGHDT and YNNKEL (reference sequence). The CDR3 bases are TGTGCCAGCAGCCAAATTACAGGGGACACTGAAGCTTTCTTT. Its translation is CASSQITGDTEAFF.

The rearrangement uses TRBV29-1 and TRBJ2-4; D is unclear. Germline lookup yields CDR1 SQVTM and CDR2 ANQGSEA. This CDR3 comprises 11 residues. V was pared by 2 bases and J by 6 bases, with 5 bases between. CDR3 in amino acids: CSVENGNIQYF. The CDR3, as DNA: TGCAGCGTTGAAAACGGAAACATTCAGTACTTC.

V is TRBV7-9 and J is TRBJ2-7; 8 positions match TRBD2. Germline lookup yields CDR1 SEHNR and CDR2 FQNEAQ (reference sequence). This CDR3 has 16 residues. V lost 0 bases to trimming and J lost 0 bases; unmatched junction nucleotides: 4. The CDR3 DNA is TGTGCCAGCAGCTTAGCACTAGCGGAGTCCTCCTACGAGCAGTACTTC. Residues: CASSLALAESSYEQYF. The variable domain in full, with the rest retrieved from reference TRBV7-9 and TRBJ2-7, is DTGVSQNPRHKITKRGQNVTFRCDPISEHNRLYWYRQTLGQGPEFLTYFQNEAQLEKSRLLSDRFSAERPKGSFSTLEIQRTEQGDSAMYLCASSLALAESSYEQYFGPGTRLTVT.

By share, this clonotype counts as large (0.1 to 1%). CDR3 sequence reads: CASSGGLAVQMGQETQYF. DNA of the CDR3: TGTGCCAGCAGTGGGGGACTAGCGGTTCAAATGGGCCAAGAGACCCAGTACTTC. The chain employs TRBV2 and TRBJ2-5, with 11 bases fitting TRBD2. The CDR3 length is 18 residues. CDR1 SNHLY and CDR2 FYNNEI come from the germline V gene. V was pared by 4 bases and J by 1 base, with 11 bases of the junction left unmatched.

The chain employs TRBV9 and TRBJ2-1; possibly TRBD2 for D (5 bases). Per the germline V gene, CDR1 is SGDLS and CDR2 is YYNGEE. V was clipped by 4 bases and J by 4 bases, with 9 bases between them. The CDR3 covers 13 residues. CDR3 DNA: TGTGCCAGCAGCACAGCGGTATACAATGAGCAGTTCTTC. Residues: CASSTAVYNEQFF.

The rearrangement joins TRBV14 to TRBJ2-2; D possibly corresponds to TRBD2 (5 bases). This CDR3 contains 15 residues. V was shortened by 2 bases and J by 4 bases, with 11 bases between the two germline ends. The germline V gene encodes CDR1 SGHDN and CDR2 FVKESK. The CDR3 here is CASSQPLSGTGELFF. The CDR3 bases are TGTGCCAGCAGCCAACCGCTAAGCGGCACCGGGGAGCTGTTTTTT.

The chain recombines TRBV7-3 with TRBJ2-3; 10 nucleotides agree with TRBD2. The germline gives CDR1 SGHTA, CDR2 FQGTGA. The V gene end was trimmed by 5 bases and the J gene end by 4 bases; junction bases not matched to a gene: 3. The CDR3 has 14 residues. The CDR3 protein is CASSPLAGADTQYF. The CDR3 region has the DNA TGTGCCAGCAGCCCGCTAGCGGGAGCAGATACGCAGTATTTT. Complete variable domain (other parts from reference TRBV7-3 and TRBJ2-3): GAGVSQTPSNKVTEKGKYVELRCDPISGHTALYWYRQSLGQGPEFLIYFQGTGAADDSGLPNDRFFAVRPEGSVSTLKIQRTERGDSAVYLCASSPLAGADTQYFGPGTRLTVL.

The CDR3 spells CASSNVGTSGQYF. Written as DNA, the CDR3 is TGTGCCAGCAGCAACGTGGGGACTAGCGGGCAGTATTTT. The chain uses TRBV5-4 and TRBJ2-3; 11 nucleotides match TRBD2. Trimming took 4 bases from V and 11 from J; bases not matched to a gene: 6. CDR3 length: 13 amino acids. Germline V gene sequence: CDR1 SGHNT, CDR2 YYREEE (reference sequence).

The CDR3: CASSLGYEQYF. The CDR3, as DNA: TGCGCCAGCAGCTTGGGGTACGAGCAGTACTTC. This rearrangement joins TRBV5-1 to TRBJ2-7; unclear D gene. This CDR3 contains 11 residues. The V gene lost 0 bases and the J gene lost 4 bases, with 2 bases spanning the gap. Germline-derived CDR1 and CDR2 are SGHRS and YFSETQ.

This sequence joins TRBV27 and TRBJ2-7; D gene ambiguous. The CDR3 loop spans 13 amino acids. V lost 2 bases and J lost 6, with 11 bases in between. Germline V lookup: CDR1 MNHEY, CDR2 SMNVEV (reference sequence). The CDR3 sequence is CASSLRTDREQYF. The CDR3, as DNA: TGTGCCAGCAGTTTACGCACAGACCGCGAGCAGTACTTC.

The rearrangement joins TRBV20-1 to TRBJ2-7; D is undetermined. With 2 bases removed from V and 4 bases from J, the gap between germline ends came to 6 bases. The CDR3 is 11 amino acids. In germline, CDR1 is DFQATT, CDR2 SNEGSKA (reference sequence). DNA for the CDR3: TGCAGTGCTAGATCCCATTACGAGCAGTACTTC. This codes for CSARSHYEQYF.

The chain couples TRBV20-1 to TRBJ2-3; tentatively, D is TRBD2 (6 bases). CDR3 length: 13 amino acids. CDR1 is DFQATT, CDR2 SNEGSKA, per germline (reference sequence). The V end lost 5 bases, the J end lost 0 bases, and 9 bases lay between the germline ends. Here the CDR3 DNA reads TGCAGTGCTGGAGGGCCCAGCACAGATACGCAGTATTTT. This translates into CSAGGPSTDTQYF.